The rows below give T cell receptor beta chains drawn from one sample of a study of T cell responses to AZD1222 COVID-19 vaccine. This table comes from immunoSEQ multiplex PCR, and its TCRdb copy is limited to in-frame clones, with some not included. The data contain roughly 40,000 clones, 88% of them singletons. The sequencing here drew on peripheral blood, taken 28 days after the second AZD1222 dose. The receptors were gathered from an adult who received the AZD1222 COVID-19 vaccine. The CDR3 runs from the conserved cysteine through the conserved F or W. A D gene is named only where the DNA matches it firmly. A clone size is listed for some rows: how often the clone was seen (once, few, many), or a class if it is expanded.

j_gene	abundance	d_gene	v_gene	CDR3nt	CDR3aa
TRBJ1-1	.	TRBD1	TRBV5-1	TGCGCCAGCAGCTCCTGGACAGGGGGTTACGGTACTGAAGCTTTCTTT	CASSSWTGGYGTEAFF
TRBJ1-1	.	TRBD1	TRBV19	TGTGCCAGTAGTACCAGGACAGGGATACTCGGGAGAAGGGCTGAAGCTTTCTTT	CASSTRTGILGRRAEAFF
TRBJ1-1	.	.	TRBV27	TGTGCCAGCAGTCAGACAGGAGGGCGGACTGAAGCTTTCTTT	CASSQTGGRTEAFF
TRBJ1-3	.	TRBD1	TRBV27	TGTGCCAGCAGCCCACAGGGGGCTTGGACGGACACCATATATTTT	CASSPQGAWTDTIYF
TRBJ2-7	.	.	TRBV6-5	TGTGCCAGCAGTTACATTGGGGGCGAGCAGTACTTC	CASSYIGGEQYF
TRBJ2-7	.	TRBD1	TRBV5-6	TGTGCCAGCAGCTGGGCCGGGACAGGGAACGAGCAGTACTTC	CASSWAGTGNEQYF
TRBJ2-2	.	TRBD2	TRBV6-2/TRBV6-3	TGTGCCAGCAGTTTTCTAGCGGGCGTGACTATGGGGTCGAACACCGGGGAGCTGTTTTTT	CASSFLAGVTMGSNTGELFF
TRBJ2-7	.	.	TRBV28	TGTGCCAGCAGTCGGAGCCCCTCGGGACCATCCTCCTTC	CASSRSPSGPSSF
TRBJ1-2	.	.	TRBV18	TGTGCCAGCTCACCAGGGATGACTAACTATGGCTACACCTTC	CASSPGMTNYGYTF
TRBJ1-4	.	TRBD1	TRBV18	TGTGCCAGCTCACGGAGACAGGGTGAAAAACTGTTTTTT	CASSRRQGEKLFF
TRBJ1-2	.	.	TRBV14	TGTGCCAGCAGCCAAGTGGGGGTGGCCGGTGGATACGGCTACACCTTC	CASSQVGVAGGYGYTF
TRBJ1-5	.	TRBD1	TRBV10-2	TGCGCCAGCAGCCAGGCAGGGGGCGGCAATCAGCCCCAGCATTTT	CASSQAGGGNQPQHF
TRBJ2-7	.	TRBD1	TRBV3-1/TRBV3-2	TGTGCCAGCAGCTTGACAGGGGGCACAATCTACGAGCAGTACTTC	CASSLTGGTIYEQYF
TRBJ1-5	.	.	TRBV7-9	TGTGCCAGCAGCTTAGACAATCAGCCCCAGCATTTT	CASSLDNQPQHF
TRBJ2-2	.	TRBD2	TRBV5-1	TGCGCCAGCAGCTACGGACTAGCGGGAACCGGGGAGCTGTTTTTT	CASSYGLAGTGELFF
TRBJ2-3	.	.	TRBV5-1	TGCGCCAGCAGCTCGCCCCGAAGCGCGGAAGATACGCAGTATTTT	CASSSPRSAEDTQYF
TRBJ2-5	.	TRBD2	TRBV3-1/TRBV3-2	TGTGCCAGCAGCCAAGATCGCCTAGCGGGAGTCGAGACCCAGTACTTC	CASSQDRLAGVETQYF
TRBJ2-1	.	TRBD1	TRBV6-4	TGTGCCAGCAGTGTAGAATCAGGGGGCCACAATGAGCAGTTCTTC	CASSVESGGHNEQFF
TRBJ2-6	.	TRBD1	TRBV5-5	TGTGCCAGCAGCCTAACAGGGGCTGGGGCCAACGTCCTGACTTTC	CASSLTGAGANVLTF
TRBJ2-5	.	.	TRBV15	TGTGCCACCAGCAGAGCACTAGAGACCCAGTACTTC	CATSRALETQYF
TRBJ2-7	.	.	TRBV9	TGTGCCAGCAGCACCGCGGGACACAGCTACGAGCAGTACTTC	CASSTAGHSYEQYF
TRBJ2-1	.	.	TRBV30	TGTGCCTGGAGTGCCCCCAATGAGCAGTTCTTC	CAWSAPNEQFF
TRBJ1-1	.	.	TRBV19	TGTGCCAGTAGTATAGTCCGGGGGGTAAAGGACACTGAAGCTTTCTTT	CASSIVRGVKDTEAFF
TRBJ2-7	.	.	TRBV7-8	TGTGCCAGCAGCTTAGCGGCCAGGGTCCTTTCCTACGAGCAGTACTTC	CASSLAARVLSYEQYF
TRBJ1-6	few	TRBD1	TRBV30	TGTGCCTGGAGTGTATTTTTCGGGACAGGCGTTTCACCCCTCCACTTT	CAWSVFFGTGVSPLHF
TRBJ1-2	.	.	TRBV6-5	TGTGCCAGCGCAAGGGAAAGCAGGTCTATTGGGGGCTACACCTTC	CASARESRSIGGYTF
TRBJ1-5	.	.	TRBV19	TGTGCCAGTAGTATAGGGGCTGGACAGCCCCAGCATTTT	CASSIGAGQPQHF
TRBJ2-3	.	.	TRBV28	TGTGCCAGCAGTTTGAGGGGGTGGCGGGAGTGGACAGATACGCAGTATTTT	CASSLRGWREWTDTQYF
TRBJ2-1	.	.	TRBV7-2	TGTGCCAGCAGCTTAGCTGGGCTGCCCCAGTTCTTC	CASSLAGLPQFF
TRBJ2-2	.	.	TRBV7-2	TGTGCCAGCAGCCGCCCGGGGGCGGGAGTTGGGGAGCTGTTTTTT	CASSRPGAGVGELFF
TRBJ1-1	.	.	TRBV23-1	TGCGCCAGCAGTCACCTGGCCCGGTGGGCTTTCTTT	CASSHLARWAFF
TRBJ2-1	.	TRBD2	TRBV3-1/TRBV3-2	TGTGCCAGCAGCCAAGCTGTAGCGGGGTCCGAAAATGAGCAGTTCTTC	CASSQAVAGSENEQFF
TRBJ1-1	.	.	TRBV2	TGTGCCAGCAGTGAATCCGGGCTCACTGACACTGAAGCTTTCTTT	CASSESGLTDTEAFF
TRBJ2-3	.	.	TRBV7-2	TGTGCCAGCAGCTTAGCGCCAGATACGCAGTATTTT	CASSLAPDTQYF
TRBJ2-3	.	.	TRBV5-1	TGCGCCAGCAGTAGGGCTCTTAGCACAGATACGCAGTATTTT	CASSRALSTDTQYF
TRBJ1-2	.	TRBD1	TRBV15	TGTGCCACCAGCAGACCTGGACAGGGGGCGGGCGGCTACACCTTC	CATSRPGQGAGGYTF
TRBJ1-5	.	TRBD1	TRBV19	TGTGCCACCACAGGGGCGGGGCAGCCCCAGCATTTT	CATTGAGQPQHF
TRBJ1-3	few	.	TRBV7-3	TGTGCCAGCAGCCCTTCAGGGGCCCCTGGAAACACCATATATTTT	CASSPSGAPGNTIYF
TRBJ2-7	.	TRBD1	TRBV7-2	TGTGCCAGCAGCTCAGGGACAGGGGCCTACGAGCAGTACTTC	CASSSGTGAYEQYF
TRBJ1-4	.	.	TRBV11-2	TGTGCCAGCAGCCCCAACAGTGAAAAACTGTTTTTT	CASSPNSEKLFF
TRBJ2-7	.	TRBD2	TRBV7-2	TGTGCCAGCAGCCCGGGACTAGCGGGGTCACTGTACTTC	CASSPGLAGSLYF
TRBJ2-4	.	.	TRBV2	TGTGCCAGCCGGGTGGAAGGGGGAAACATTCAGTACTTC	CASRVEGGNIQYF
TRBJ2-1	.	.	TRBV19	TGTGCCAGTAGTGTCGTGGGCCCTCGGGTGAATGAGCAGTTCTTC	CASSVVGPRVNEQFF
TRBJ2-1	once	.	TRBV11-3	TGTGCCAGCAGCTTATATGAGGCGAATGAGCAGTTCTTC	CASSLYEANEQFF
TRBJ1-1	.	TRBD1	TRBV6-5	TGTGCCAGCACGTGGACAGGGGGGACTGAAGCTTTCTTT	CASTWTGGTEAFF